The rows below give T cell receptor beta chains drawn from one sample of a study of CD8+CD57+ T cells in acquired aplastic anemia. TCRdb fed the reads into MiXCR, producing one record per CDR3 protein. The sample lists about 420,000 distinct CDR3 sequences; just under 70% were seen once. Sequencing used sorted CD4+, CD8+, or CD8+CD57+ T cells (not recorded which) from PBMCs. The receptor set was obtained from a human donor in good health, serving as a control. Each CDR3 is given with its conserved first and last residue.

>TRBV20-1
CSARTSGSHYEQYF
>TRBV7-6
CASSLGQLNEKLFF
>TRBV12-5
CASGLVLGPDKWGSTIYF
>TRBV7-9
CASMHVEAFF
>TRBV15
CATSRGTGTKEKLYF
>TRBV12-3/TRBV12-4
CASSSRDNEQFF
>TRBV2
CASISHWLVEQVF
>TRBV7-2
CASSSITYNEQFF
>TRBV29-1
CSVALGNTIYF
>TRBV2
CASRGTSLQSDIQYF
>TRBV7-8
CASSLGPGATYEQYF
>TRBV10-3
CAISPWDSYEQYF
>TRBV29-1
CSPRTGDLMNTEAFF
>TRBV6-1
CASNRQGASNSPLHF
>TRBV12-3/TRBV12-4
CASSPVTGSYNEQFF
>TRBV11-2
CASSYTAEDHTF
>TRBV20-1
CSAPRLSGDQETQYF
>TRBV7-9
CASSSTGTYPMNTIYF
>TRBV7-2
CASSHKPPSEEFTYF
>TRBV2
CASSETGASNEQYF
>TRBV20-1
CSARDPPAAEAFF
>TRBV6-1
CASSEGEYYNSPLHF
>TRBV7-3
CASRKEQGAGSYEQYF
>TRBV7-3
CASSLRAGTSGNEQFF
>TRBV4-3
CASSQDLRANEQFF
>TRBV5-5
CASSRTSGGSGETQYF
>TRBV30
CAWSHSLSTGSRFKLFF
>TRBV10-3
CAISESGQPQHF
>TRBV19
CARGDREYLGYTF
>TRBV25-1
CASSVPGQGGSYNEQFF
>TRBV7-2
CASSQGQGGTSAYF
>TRBV7-9
CASTTQRSGTGELFF
>TRBV29-1
CSDYLGGWGGYTF
>TRBV9
CASSTRTGNTEAFF
>TRBV7-8
CASSLGGVPQQQYF
>TRBV28
CASTQTGVGGANVLTF
>TRBV20-1
CSAREKRVSGNTIYF
>TRBV2
CASRIPQGTEAFF
>TRBV20-1
CSALDEGTGPQYF
>TRBV15
CATSGFSGTVHYGTQYF
>TRBV11-2
CASSLVGASSYNEQFF
>TRBV7-3
CASSLTQGDTQYF
>TRBV12-3/TRBV12-4
CASSANGINGYELYF
>TRBV7-3
CASSLQTGDGYTF
>TRBV7-2
CASSEGRNQETQYF
>TRBV2
CASRYGTGYYGYTF
>TRBV7-3
CASSSLTGGLFF
>TRBV20-1
CSATSERSAHQPQHF
>TRBV6-2/TRBV6-3
CASSWTGYTGELFF
>TRBV7-4
CASSWVETSGGTCSYEQYF
>TRBV7-3
CASSLGSDYGYTF
>TRBV20-1
CSARRGGIASYEQYF
>TRBV9
CASSVVRDYRYAF
>TRBV7-2
CSSSQYRGGGRVHNEQFF
>TRBV7-2
CASSSGVAHTQHF